The 6 T cell receptor beta chains below come from one sample, sequenced in a study of T cell responses to AZD1222 COVID-19 vaccine. Produced via immunoSEQ multiplex PCR; TCRdb's table is partial and in-frame only. The sample comprises 99,000 or so clones, approximately 89% of which are singletons, and 7% to 10% rests with the top ten. The material was peripheral blood, obtained on day 0 of AZD1222 vaccination. These receptors were obtained from an adult in good health.

The chain uses TRBV28 and TRBJ1-5; 12 bases align to TRBD1. The J segment lost 6 bases and the V segment lost 3 bases, leaving 6 bases of the junction unmatched. CDR3 length: 16 residues. Germline V lookup: CDR1 MDHEN, CDR2 SYDVKM. The CDR3 is CASSFGDRGHSQPQHF. As DNA, the CDR3 is TGTGCCAGCAGTTTTGGGGACAGGGGGCACAGTCAGCCCCAGCATTTT.

The gene calls are TRBV19 and TRBJ1-5, with unresolved D. V shed 5 bases and J shed 1 base, with 9 bases lying between them. The germline V gene has CDR1 LNHDA and CDR2 SQIVND (reference sequence). The CDR3 runs 14 residues. The CDR3, as DNA: TGTGCCAGTAGTTGGGGAATAAGCAATCAGCCCCAGCATTTT. It encodes CASSWGISNQPQHF.

V gene TRBV21-1 combines with J gene TRBJ2-2; the table's TRBD1 call for D was not verified on the DNA. TRBV21-1 is a known pseudogene. The CDR3 is 20 residues long. The CDR3 DNA reads as TGTGCCAGCAGCAAAGCGCTTTGGACAGGGGGCTTATATAACACCGGGGAGCTGTTTTTT. Its protein is CASSKALWTGGLYNTGELFF.

V gene TRBV28 combines with J gene TRBJ2-7, with D tentatively TRBD2 (7 bases). V lost 4 bases, J lost 5 bases, and 18 bases lay in between. CDR3 size: 15 residues. CDR1 MDHEN and CDR2 SYDVKM come from the germline V gene. The CDR3 sequence: CASSSSPGAGDEQYF. The CDR3 bases are TGTGCCAGCAGTTCCTCCCCAGGGGCGGGGGACGAGCAGTACTTC.

This sequence joins TRBV19 and TRBJ1-2; 8 nucleotides align to TRBD1. The junction had 6 bases not matched to a gene; V was cut back by 6 bases and J by 6 bases. The V gene's germline CDR1 is LNHDA and CDR2 SQIVND (reference sequence). The CDR3 sequence is 13 residues long. CDR3 region: CASRGDRRDGYTF. CDR3 sequence (DNA): TGTGCCAGTAGAGGGGACAGGAGGGATGGCTACACCTTC. Complete variable domain (other parts from reference TRBV19 and TRBJ1-2): DGGITQSPKYLFRKEGQNVTLSCEQNLNHDAMYWYRQDPGQGLRLIYYSQIVNDFQKGDIAEGYSVSREKKESFPLTVTSAQKNPTAFYLCASRGDRRDGYTFGSGTRLTVV.

This sequence joins TRBV15 and TRBJ1-2; 7 nucleotides agree with TRBD1. This CDR3 spans 13 amino acids. Trimming cost V 6 bases and J 6 bases; bases outside gene matches: 7. The germline V gene has CDR1 LNHNV and CDR2 YYDKDF (reference sequence). The CDR3 DNA reads as TGTGCCACCAGAGTTCAGGGGGGGAATGGCTACACCTTC. It specifies CATRVQGGNGYTF.